This T cell receptor beta chain appears in the sequencing data of a study of blood T cell repertoires in COVID-19. This table comes from immunoSEQ multiplex PCR, and its TCRdb copy is limited to in-frame clones, with some not included. The table lists about 180,000 clones, around 88% of them singletons, with about 4.1% in the top ten. CDR1 and CDR2 from the germline V gene are KGHSY and FQNENV. V lost 2 bases to trimming and J lost 1 base, with 8 bases between them. The CDR3 length is 14 residues. J is TRBJ1-1 and V is TRBV16, with D possibly matching TRBD1 (5 bases). The source of this sequence is a woman in her twenties or thirties with acute or convalescent COVID-19. Sequencing was done on a sample of peripheral blood. The CDR3 DNA reads as TGTGCCAGCAGCCAAGGGGCAGGGAACACTGAAGCTTTCTTT. Its translation: CASSQGAGNTEAFF.